Each of the 17 T cell receptor beta chains below was sequenced from the same sample in a study of Graves' ophthalmopathy and Graves' hyperthyroidism. The authors amplified TCR beta CDR3 regions from RNA transcripts. In the first round, RT-PCR was carried out with HTBI primers, and a multiplex PCR formed the second round. TCRdb independently ran MiXCR on the multiplex PCR reads; one entry per CDR3 protein. The sample contains about 740,000 distinct CDR3 sequences, roughly 41% of which appear only once. Sequencing used peripheral blood. The receptor set was obtained from an adult man with Graves' ophthalmopathy.

This chain connects TRBV4-3 to TRBJ2-5; D assignment may be TRBD1 or TRBD2 (5 bases each). The CDR3 consists of 13 residues. Germline V gives CDR1 LGHNA, CDR2 YSLEER. Trimming stripped 4 bases from V and 7 bases from J, with 13 bases between. The CDR3 reads CASSRGPVGTQYF. The CDR3 nucleotides are TGCGCCAGCAGCCGGGGACCGGTGGGGACCCAGTACTTC.

In the case of this clonotype: This may arise from a read error, as a much more abundant clone is one base away. The chain's CDR3 is CASSADRDDLYF. DNA of the CDR3: TGTGCCAGCAGCGCGGACAGGGACGACCTGTACTTC. The chain combines TRBV7-2 with TRBJ2-7; 8 bases agree with TRBD1. This CDR3 is 12 amino acids long. Germline CDR1 SGHTA, CDR2 FQGNSA. Trimming removed 5 bases from V and 12 bases from J; junction bases left unmatched: 9.

The chain has TRBV29-1 and TRBJ2-7, with 10 bases aligning to TRBD2. The V gene's germline CDR1 is SQVTM and CDR2 ANQGSEA. V lost 8 bases to trimming and J lost 2 bases; unmatched junction nucleotides: 3. The CDR3 runs to 12 residues. The CDR3 DNA follows: TGCAGCTTAGGACTAGCGGCCTACGAGCAGTACTTC. Protein product: CSLGLAAYEQYF.

V usage is TRBV2 and J usage is TRBJ2-7; 12 bases match TRBD1. The CDR3 has 14 residues. Losses at the gene ends were 5 bases for V and 7 bases for J; bases not matched to a gene: 6. Germline V gene lookup returns CDR1 SNHLY and CDR2 FYNNEI. The CDR3 loop reads CASSRDRGPDEQYF. In DNA, the CDR3 is TGTGCCAGCAGTAGGGACAGGGGGCCTGATGAGCAGTACTTC.

This clonotype has ten or more counts. This rearrangement joins TRBV2 to TRBJ1-6; tentative D call: TRBD1 (6 bases). The V gene's germline CDR1 is SNHLY and CDR2 FYNNEI. The CDR3 is 14 amino acids. The V end was cut by 3 bases, the J end by 7 bases, with 10 bases between. CDR3 nucleotide sequence: TGTGCCAGCAGTGAGCAGGGGAGGAATTCACCCCTCCACTTT. This gives the protein CASSEQGRNSPLHF.

This CDR3 is CASRDRTGGRSGNTIYF. CDR3 nucleotides: TGTGCCAGCAGGGATCGGACAGGGGGAAGGTCTGGAAACACCATATATTTT. This sequence joins TRBV10-3 and TRBJ1-3; TRBD1 matches 10 bases. The CDR3 totals 17 residues. The trim removed 10 bases at V and 1 base at J, leaving 13 bases unmatched. CDR1 is ENHRY and CDR2 is SYGVKD in the germline V gene.

This clonotype has just a few counts. The rearrangement links TRBV29-1 to TRBJ2-3; D may be TRBD1 (5 bases). The germline CDR1 and CDR2 sequences are SQVTM and ANQGSEA. CDR3 length: 11 amino acids. V was trimmed by 7 bases and J by 7 bases, leaving 12 bases between them. Here the CDR3 reads CSAETDNTQYF. CDR3 DNA sequence: TGCAGCGCTGAGACAGACAATACGCAGTATTTT.

The table lists this clonotype with many counts. The chain joins TRBV12-3 or TRBV12-4 to TRBJ1-3, with 7 bases matching TRBD1. CDR3 length equals 13 residues. Trimming cost V 5 bases and J 6 bases; bases outside gene matches: 4. As DNA, the CDR3 is TGTGCCAGCAGTGCGACAGGGCTAAACACCATATATTTT. This codes for CASSATGLNTIYF.

J is TRBJ1-5 and V is TRBV7-6, with D possibly being TRBD1 (6 bases). This CDR3 comprises 18 residues. Trimming shortened V by 0 bases and J by 0 bases, and 15 bases separated the two germline ends. Germline lookup yields CDR1 SGHVS and CDR2 FNYEAQ. CDR3 bases: TGTGCCAGCAGCTTAGCGTCAGGGGCCGGGGATAGCAATCAGCCCCAGCATTTT. Protein: CASSLASGAGDSNQPQHF.

This clonotype was detected only a few times. The chain joins TRBV29-1 to TRBJ2-7; 12 bases are a match to TRBD2. The CDR3 length is 13 residues. V gave up 5 bases and J gave up 5 bases; unmatched junction bases: 4. Germline values: CDR1 SQVTM, CDR2 ANQGSEA. The CDR3 nucleotides read TGCAGCGTTCGACTAGCGGGAGTAGACGAGCAGTACTTC. This gives the protein CSVRLAGVDEQYF.

This clonotype has more than one count but fewer than ten. The chain recombines TRBV25-1 with TRBJ1-4; D ambiguous. The CDR3 loop spans 13 amino acids. Germline V CDR1 and CDR2: MGHDK, SYGVNS. The germline V and J ends were trimmed by 5 bases and 5 bases, with 9 bases remaining between them. CDR3 coding DNA: TGTGCCAGCAGTCCTGGATTCAATGAAAAACTGTTTTTT. This encodes CASSPGFNEKLFF.

The genes are TRBV4-3 and TRBJ1-4, with D tentatively TRBD1 (5 bases). This CDR3 spans 15 amino acids. Between the trimmed V and J ends, which lost 3 bases and 1 base, there was a span of 9 bases. Germline V gene lookup returns CDR1 LGHNA and CDR2 YSLEER. CDR3 loop: CASSQTVLTNEKLFF. The CDR3 DNA reads as TGCGCCAGCAGCCAGACAGTTCTAACTAATGAAAAACTGTTTTTT.

A remark on this clonotype: Possible read error: a much larger clone is one base away. The chain links TRBV7-2 to TRBJ2-7; weak D call: TRBD2 (5 bases). Trimming took 4 bases from V and 8 from J, leaving 15 bases between them. Germline V CDR1 and CDR2: SGHTA, FQGNSA. This CDR3 spans 13 amino acids. CDR3 sequence: CASSSGLSRQQYF. CDR3 bases: TGTGCCAGCAGCTCCGGACTCAGCCGGCAGCAGTACTTC.

This clonotype came up a few times. The chain is built from TRBV9 and TRBJ2-2; 9 nucleotides match TRBD2. This CDR3 contains 18 residues. Germline V CDR1 and CDR2: SGDLS, YYNGEE. Losses at the gene ends were 0 bases for V and 3 bases for J; bases not matched to a gene: 9. The CDR3 region has the DNA TGTGCCAGCAGCGTAGCGGACTTTGTAGCGGGAGACACCGGGGAGCTGTTTTTT. Protein sequence: CASSVADFVAGDTGELFF.

This clonotype was seen more than once but under ten times. The gene calls are TRBV4-1 and TRBJ1-2, with D hard to call. CDR3 length: 14 amino acids. CDR1 and CDR2 from the germline V gene are MGHRA and YSYEKL. V shed 0 bases and J shed 2 bases, with 7 bases lying between them. The CDR3 DNA follows: TGCGCCAGCAGCCAAGATTTGCGGAACTATGGCTACACCTTC. This translates into CASSQDLRNYGYTF.

The chain recombines TRBV20-1 with TRBJ1-6; TRBD1 agrees at 8 bases. Losses at the gene ends were 7 bases for V and 7 bases for J; bases not matched to a gene: 6. From germline, CDR1 is DFQATT and CDR2 SNEGSKA (reference sequence). The CDR3 contains 13 residues. The CDR3 protein is CSVLTGDNSPLHF. The CDR3 DNA sequence: TGCAGTGTTCTGACAGGGGACAATTCACCCCTCCACTTT.

In this sample, this clonotype turned up once. This chain connects TRBV25-1 to TRBJ2-2; D call uncertain. The CDR3 extends over 11 amino acids. Germline CDR1 and CDR2: MGHDK and SYGVNS. Trimming took off 5 bases at V and 6 bases at J, with 4 bases between the two ends. The CDR3 sequence is CASSRPGELFF. CDR3 DNA: TGTGCCAGCAGTCGGCCCGGGGAGCTGTTTTTT.